This entry lists 27 T cell receptor beta chains sequenced from one sample in a study of cytomegalovirus exposure and HLA in healthy donors. The PCR used 60 Vbeta and 13 Jbeta primers. Using immunoSEQ multiplex PCR, the repertoire was profiled, and TCRdb retains in-frame clones only, with some absent. The table includes some 110,000 clones, over 60% detected once. Specimen: PBMCs. Receptors were obtained from a man aged 30 to 45 in good health and CMV-seropositive.

The genes are TRBV5-4 and TRBJ2-5; 7 nucleotides match TRBD1. Germline V gives CDR1 SGHNT, CDR2 YYREEE (reference sequence). J gave up 3 bases and V 2 bases, and 10 bases lay outside the gene matches. The CDR3 has 16 residues. The DNA for the CDR3 is TGTGCCAGCAGCTTAGCCGGCGAGGGGGCCAAAGAGACCCAGTACTTC. This codes for CASSLAGEGAKETQYF.

This clone was recorded a few times. DNA for the CDR3: TGTGCCAGCAGTCTGGCGGATAACACCGGGGAGCTGTTTTTT. The encoded protein is CASSLADNTGELFF. The chain joins TRBV6-6 to TRBJ2-2, with unresolved D. The germline V gene encodes CDR1 MNHNY and CDR2 SVGAGI (reference sequence). The CDR3 is 14 residues long. Between the trimmed V and J ends, which lost 5 bases and 2 bases, there was a span of 9 bases.

This clone was picked up a small number of times. The chain links TRBV6-5 to TRBJ1-1; a possible D gene is TRBD1 (5 bases). Germline V gene sequence: CDR1 MNHEY, CDR2 SVGAGI. The CDR3 runs 13 residues. Trimming left V 6 bases short and J 1 base short, with 9 bases between. The CDR3 bases are TGTGCCAGCAGCCCACAGGCGAACACTGAAGCTTTCTTT. Amino acids: CASSPQANTEAFF.

CDR3 sequence: CASSQDSGQGTYGYTF. CDR3 coding DNA: TGCGCCAGCAGCCAAGATTCGGGACAGGGGACCTATGGCTACACCTTC. The chain carries TRBV4-3 and TRBJ1-2; 10 nucleotides align to TRBD1. Trimming took 0 bases from V and 4 from J; bases not matched to a gene: 5. Germline V gene lookup returns CDR1 LGHNA and CDR2 YSLEER. The CDR3 spans 16 residues.

As for this clone: One junction end disagrees with the germline gene, perhaps due to a read error. The chain uses TRBV6-5 and TRBJ2-1, with D hard to call. The CDR3 is 15 residues long. Germline assignment: CDR1 MNHEY and CDR2 SVGAGI. DNA of the CDR3: TGTGCCAGCAGTTCTCTACCCCACGGGTTCAATAAGCAGTTCTTC. Residues: CASSSLPHGFNKQFF.

The V gene is TRBV6-5, the J gene TRBJ2-5, with D perhaps TRBD2 (6 bases). The J call may be in error: the DNA end matches TRBJ2-7 better. The CDR3 contains 14 residues. CDR1 and CDR2 from the germline V gene are MNHEY and SVGAGI. In DNA form, the CDR3 reads TGTGCCAGCGGACGGGGGTTTAAAGGTCACGAGCAGTACTTC. This gives the protein CASGRGFKGHEQYF.

Details on this clone: In the same sample, other DNA sequences code for this CDR3. CDR3 bases: TGCAGCGTTGACGGAGACGGCTACACCTTC. Its protein is CSVDGDGYTF. The chain recombines TRBV29-1 with TRBJ1-2, with D hard to call. The CDR3 is 10 amino acids. Per germline, CDR1 SQVTM and CDR2 ANQGSEA. V shed 3 bases and J shed 8 bases, with 7 bases lying between them.

The CDR3 sequence: CASSAVDFSGNTIYF. The CDR3 region has the DNA TGTGCCAGCAGTGCGGTCGACTTCTCTGGAAACACCATATATTTT. The chain is built from TRBV6-5 and TRBJ1-3; D remains unclear. CDR3 length equals 15 residues. CDR1 MNHEY and CDR2 SVGAGI come from the germline V gene. V was cut by 5 bases and J by 0 bases, with 11 bases left in between.

The count of this clone is one. This CDR3 fails to terminate in the conserved phenylalanine or tryptophan, so it likely reflects a read error. The limits of the CDR3 on the DNA are not certain, so only TCRdb's listed CDR3 is given. The V and J genes are TRBV11-2 and TRBJ2-7; the DNA was not used to check the table's D call, TRBD2. Per germline, CDR1 SGHAT and CDR2 FQNNGV. The CDR3 region is 12 residues in length, termini included. CDR3 protein: CASSLGAASYNL.

V usage is TRBV27 and J usage is TRBJ2-3; D gene uncertain. The CDR3 runs 15 residues. Trimming removed 2 bases from V and 2 bases from J, with 11 bases in between. In germline, CDR1 is MNHEY, CDR2 SMNVEV (reference sequence). Written as DNA, the CDR3 is TGTGCCAGCAGTTTAGCCAGGCGTAACACAGATACGCAGTATTTT. Its translation is CASSLARRNTDTQYF.

The V gene is TRBV19, the J gene TRBJ1-1; maybe TRBD1 (5 bases). From germline, CDR1 is LNHDA and CDR2 SQIVND (reference sequence). The CDR3 has 13 amino acids. V shed 6 bases and J shed 4 bases, with 12 bases lying between them. The CDR3 sequence: CASRNQGSTEAFF. The CDR3 nucleotides are TGTGCCAGTAGAAACCAGGGATCCACTGAAGCTTTCTTT.

The V call is TRBV9, the J call TRBJ2-5; 12 nucleotides agree with TRBD2. This CDR3 is built from 17 residues. The germline V gene has CDR1 SGDLS and CDR2 YYNGEE. Trimming removed 0 bases from V and 2 bases from J; junction bases left unmatched: 5. CDR3 coding DNA: TGTGCCAGCAGCGTAGGACTAGCGGGGGAACTACAAGAGACCCAGTACTTC. It yields the protein CASSVGLAGELQETQYF.

The chain combines TRBV5-1 with TRBJ2-1, with D unclear. Between the trimmed V and J ends, which lost 2 bases and 5 bases, there was a span of 8 bases. Germline assignment: CDR1 SGHRS and CDR2 YFSETQ. The CDR3 loop spans 13 amino acids. The CDR3 here is CASSFVSDNEQFF. The CDR3 bases are TGCGCCAGCAGCTTCGTTTCTGACAATGAGCAGTTCTTC.

This clone was found a few times. The chain combines TRBV29-1 with TRBJ1-3, with 10 positions matching TRBD1. This CDR3 comprises 15 residues. V was pared by 6 bases and J by 3 bases, with 8 bases of the junction left unmatched. Germline CDR1 and CDR2: SQVTM and ANQGSEA. CDR3 protein: CSVAHGTGVGNTIYF. CDR3 DNA sequence: TGCAGCGTAGCCCACGGGACAGGGGTTGGAAACACCATATATTTT.

This clone was counted only a few times. The gene calls are TRBV14 and TRBJ1-1; TRBD1 agrees at 9 bases. The germline V gene encodes CDR1 SGHDN and CDR2 FVKESK. This CDR3 has 13 residues. V lost 1 base, J lost 12 bases, and 6 bases stayed unmatched. The CDR3 DNA is TGTGCCAGCAGCCAAGGGGGACAGGGAAAAACTTTCTTT. Protein product: CASSQGGQGKTFF. The full variable domain, its missing parts supplied by reference TRBV14 and TRBJ1-1, is EAGVTQFPSHSVIEKGQTVTLRCDPISGHDNLYWYRRVMGKEIKFLLHFVKESKQDESGMPNNRFLAERTGGTYSTLKVQPAELEDSGVYFCASSQGGQGKTFFGQGTRLTVV.

The chain links TRBV18 to TRBJ2-1; D may be TRBD1 (5 bases). V lost 3 bases, J lost 8 bases, and 11 bases lay in between. Germline V gene data show CDR1 as KGHSH and CDR2 as LQKENI. The CDR3 has 13 amino acids. The CDR3 protein is CASSPFLGDEQFF. The CDR3 nucleotides are TGTGCCAGCTCACCCTTCCTAGGGGATGAGCAGTTCTTC.

There are a few counts of this clone. The chain carries TRBV7-3 and TRBJ2-1, with TRBD2 identical over 16 bases. The CDR3 length is 17 residues. Germline V CDR1 and CDR2: SGHTA, FQGTGA. The ends lost 5 bases at V and 7 bases at J; junction bases unmatched: 8. In DNA, the CDR3 is TGTGCCAGCAGCCGGGGACTAGCGGGGGGGACTGGGAATGAGCAGTTCTTC. Translating gives CASSRGLAGGTGNEQFF. The complete variable domain, with remaining parts taken from reference TRBV7-3 and TRBJ2-1, reads GAGVSQTPSNKVTEKGKYVELRCDPISGHTALYWYRQSLGQGPEFLIYFQGTGAADDSGLPNDRFFAVRPEGSVSTLKIQRTERGDSAVYLCASSRGLAGGTGNEQFFGPGTRLTVL.

This chain connects TRBV27 to TRBJ1-1; tentatively, D is TRBD1 (5 bases). V lost 3 bases to trimming and J lost 1 base, with 12 bases between them. There are 15 residues in the CDR3. CDR1 is MNHEY, CDR2 SMNVEV, per germline (reference sequence). CDR3 amino acids: CASSFQHRTNTEAFF. CDR3 bases: TGTGCCAGCAGTTTCCAACACAGGACGAACACTGAAGCTTTCTTT.

The chain combines TRBV6-5 with TRBJ2-7; TRBD2 is a possible D gene (6 bases). Germline V gives CDR1 MNHEY, CDR2 SVGAGI. V was trimmed by 5 bases and J by 12 bases, leaving 14 bases between them. This CDR3 region has 11 residues. The CDR3 spells CASSEGRGRYF. DNA of the CDR3: TGTGCCAGCAGTGAGGGACGGGGGAGGTACTTC.

The gene calls are TRBV11-3 and TRBJ2-5, with 9 bases lining up with TRBD2. Trimming removed 5 bases from V and 8 bases from J; junction bases left unmatched: 18. Germline CDR1 is SGHNT and CDR2 is YENEEA. This CDR3 is 17 amino acids long. The CDR3 region is CASSLPRGGGEERTQYF. The CDR3, as DNA: TGTGCCAGCAGCCTGCCCCGGGGCGGGGGGGAAGAGAGAACCCAGTACTTC. Filled out from reference TRBV11-3 and TRBJ2-5, the complete variable domain reads EAGVVQSPRYKIIEKKQPVAFWCNPISGHNTLYWYLQNLGQGPELLIRYENEEAVDDSQLPKDRFSAERLKGVDSTLKIQPAELGDSAVYLCASSLPRGGGEERTQYFGPGTRLLVL.

This chain joins TRBV21-1 and TRBJ1-1; TRBD1, the D gene given by the table, was not confirmed from the DNA. TRBV21-1 is a documented pseudogene. This CDR3 comprises 15 residues. CDR3 loop: CASSIKQGSSTEAFF. The CDR3 region has the DNA TGTGCCAGCAGCATAAAACAGGGGAGTAGCACTGAAGCTTTCTTT.

This chain joins TRBV2 and TRBJ1-5, with TRBD1 as a possible D gene (6 bases). V lost 8 bases and J lost 3, with 14 bases in between. CDR1 is SNHLY and CDR2 is FYNNEI in the germline V gene. This CDR3 spans 14 amino acids. The CDR3 spells CASSSRTDNQPQHF. CDR3 nucleotide sequence: TGTGCCAGCTCTAGTAGGACAGACAATCAGCCCCAGCATTTT.

J is TRBJ1-5 and V is TRBV5-1, with D tentatively TRBD1 (5 bases). The V and J ends lost 4 bases and 4 bases respectively, with 9 bases between them. Germline V lookup: CDR1 SGHRS, CDR2 YFSETQ. The CDR3 runs to 13 residues. The CDR3 region is CASSERGNQPQHF. CDR3 nucleotide sequence: TGCGCCAGCAGCGAAAGGGGAAATCAGCCCCAGCATTTT.

The rearrangement joins TRBV5-6 to TRBJ2-3; D is perhaps TRBD1 (6 bases). The CDR3 runs 12 residues. Trimming removed 3 bases at V and 7 bases at J, with 9 bases between. Germline V lookup: CDR1 SGHDT, CDR2 YYEEEE. CDR3 residues: CASSSQGNTQYF. The CDR3 DNA reads as TGTGCCAGCAGCTCCCAGGGGAATACGCAGTATTTT. Full variable domain (missing parts from reference TRBV5-6 and TRBJ2-3): DAGVTQSPTHLIKTRGQQVTLRCSPKSGHDTVSWYQQALGQGPQFIFQYYEEEERQRGNFPDRFSGHQFPNYSSELNVNALLLGDSALYLCASSSQGNTQYFGPGTRLTVL.

The chain has TRBV7-2 and TRBJ1-5, with TRBD1 identical over 9 bases. Germline CDR1 and CDR2: SGHTA and FQGNSA. The CDR3 sequence is 15 residues long. Trimming removed 1 base from V and 6 bases from J; junction bases left unmatched: 4. The CDR3 here is CASSLGTGVAQPQHF. CDR3 coding DNA: TGTGCCAGCAGCTTAGGGACAGGGGTTGCTCAGCCCCAGCATTTT.

This clone was counted only a few times. J is TRBJ1-5 and V is TRBV5-5, with TRBD1 matching over 7 bases. The CDR3 runs 14 residues. Trimming removed 4 bases from V and 6 bases from J; junction bases left unmatched: 7. Germline V gene sequence: CDR1 SGHKS, CDR2 YYEKEE (reference sequence). The CDR3 DNA reads as TGTGCCAGCAGCCCCAGACAGGGTTTTCAGCCCCAGCATTTT. Residues: CASSPRQGFQPQHF.

The chain joins TRBV7-9 to TRBJ2-7; maybe TRBD2 (6 bases). The CDR3 is 14 residues long. The germline gives CDR1 SEHNR, CDR2 FQNEAQ (reference sequence). V was shortened by 8 bases and J by 3 bases, with 17 bases between the two germline ends. CDR3 sequence (DNA): TGTGCCAGCTCATGGACGGGAGACAACTACGAGCAGTACTTC. Its translation: CASSWTGDNYEQYF.